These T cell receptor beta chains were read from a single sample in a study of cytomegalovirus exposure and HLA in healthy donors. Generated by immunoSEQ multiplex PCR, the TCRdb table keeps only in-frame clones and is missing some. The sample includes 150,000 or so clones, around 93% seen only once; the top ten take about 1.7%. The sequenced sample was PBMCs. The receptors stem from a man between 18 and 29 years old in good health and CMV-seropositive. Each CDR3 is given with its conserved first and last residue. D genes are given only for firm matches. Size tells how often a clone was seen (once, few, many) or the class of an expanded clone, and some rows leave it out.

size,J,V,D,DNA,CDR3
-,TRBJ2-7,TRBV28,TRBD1,TGTGCCAGCAGTCCACACCCCAGGACAGGGAACTACGAGCAGTACTTC,CASSPHPRTGNYEQYF
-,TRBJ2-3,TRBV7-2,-,TGTGCCGGCGCAGCGGCTAGCACAGATACGCAGTATTTT,CAGAAASTDTQYF
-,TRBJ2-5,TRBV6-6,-,TGTGCCAGCAGTTACGGGGGCGGGGAGACCCAGTACTTC,CASSYGGGETQYF
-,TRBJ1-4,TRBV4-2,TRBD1,TGTGCCAGCAGCCAAGATACCGCGGGACAGAGAACCCCGGAGTTTGAAAAACTGTTTTTT,CASSQDTAGQRTPEFEKLFF
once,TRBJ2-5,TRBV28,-,TGTGCCAGCAGTGGACTTTTCGAGCGGAGGACCCAGTACTTC,CASSGLFERRTQYF
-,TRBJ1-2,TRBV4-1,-,TGCGCCAGCAGCCAAGACCCTAGCGTGGCAGGGAACTATGGCTACACCTTC,CASSQDPSVAGNYGYTF
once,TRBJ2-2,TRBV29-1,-,TGCAGCGTGCAGGGCGCCGGGGAGCTGTTTTTT,CSVQGAGELFF
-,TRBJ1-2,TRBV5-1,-,TGCGCCAGCAGCTTGGACTGGGGGCGGGCCGGCTACACCTTC,CASSLDWGRAGYTF
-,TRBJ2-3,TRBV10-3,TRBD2,TGTGCCACCCGACTAGCGGGAGTTGAGACAGATACGCAGTATTTT,CATRLAGVETDTQYF
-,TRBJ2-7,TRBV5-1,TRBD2,TGCGCCAGCAGCCCGGCGGGACTAGCGGGAGCGTCCTCCGAGCAGTACTTC,CASSPAGLAGASSEQYF
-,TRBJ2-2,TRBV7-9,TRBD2,TGTGCCAGCACCGTCCTAGCGGGAGGGAACACCGGGGAGCTGTTTTTT,CASTVLAGGNTGELFF
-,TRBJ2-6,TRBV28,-,TGTGCCTGCAGAGTAGCTGGGGCCAACGTCCTGACTTTC,CACRVAGANVLTF
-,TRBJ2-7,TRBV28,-,TGTGCCAGCAGTTTATACCAGACCTACGAGCAGTACTTC,CASSLYQTYEQYF
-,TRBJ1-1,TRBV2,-,TGTGCCAGCCGGAGGTTGAGGGAGAGGAACACTGAAGCTTTCTTT,CASRRLRERNTEAFF
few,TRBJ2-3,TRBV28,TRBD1,TGTGCCAGCAGTTCGCATGACAGGGGGAGCAGCACAGATACGCAGTATTTT,CASSSHDRGSSTDTQYF
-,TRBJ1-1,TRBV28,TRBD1,TGTGCCAGCACGGACAGGGGGCTCGACACTGAAGCTTTCTTT,CASTDRGLDTEAFF
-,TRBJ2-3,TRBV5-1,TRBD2,TGCGCCAGCAGCTCGGGGACTAGCGGGAGGAGCACAGATACGCAGTATTTT,CASSSGTSGRSTDTQYF
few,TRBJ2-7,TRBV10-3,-,TGTGCCATCAGTAACAGGGTGGCCTACGAGCAGTACTTC,CAISNRVAYEQYF
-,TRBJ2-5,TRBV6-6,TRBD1,TGTGCCAGCAGGGGAGACAGGGGACCTCAAGAGACCCAGTACTTC,CASRGDRGPQETQYF
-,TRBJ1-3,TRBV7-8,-,TGTGCCAGCAGCCCCCCCGGGGACACCATATATTTT,CASSPPGDTIYF
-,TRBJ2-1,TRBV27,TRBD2,TGTGCCAGCAGTTTCGTGGCGGGAGTCAATGAGCAGTTCTTC,CASSFVAGVNEQFF
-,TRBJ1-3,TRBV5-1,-,TGCGCCAGCAGCTTGGGCCGGACAGCGAACTCTGGAAACACCATATATTTT,CASSLGRTANSGNTIYF
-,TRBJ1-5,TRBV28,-,TGTGCCAGCTCAGGGAGCAATCAGCCCCAGCATTTT,CASSGSNQPQHF
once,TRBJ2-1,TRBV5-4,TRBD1,TGTGCCAGCAGCAATGGGGGCAGGACAGGGAACTACAATGAGCAGTTCTTC,CASSNGGRTGNYNEQFF
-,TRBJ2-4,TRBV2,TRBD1,TGTGCCAGCAGTGAAGCAGGCAGGGGGCGTCTATCGTCCAAAAACATTCAGTACTTC,CASSEAGRGRLSSKNIQYF
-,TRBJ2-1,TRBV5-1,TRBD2,TGCGCCAGCAGCGTCGGGACGGAGGGAGGGAATGAGCAGTTCTTC,CASSVGTEGGNEQFF
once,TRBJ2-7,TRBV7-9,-,TGTGCCAGCGGGCAGGGTACCTACGAGCAGTACTTC,CASGQGTYEQYF
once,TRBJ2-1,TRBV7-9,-,TGTGCCAGCAACCATGACGGGTACAATGAGCAGTTCTTC,CASNHDGYNEQFF
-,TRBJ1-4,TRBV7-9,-,TGTGCCAGCAGTGACCCCACAGGGTTGGGTGAAAAACTGTTTTTT,CASSDPTGLGEKLFF
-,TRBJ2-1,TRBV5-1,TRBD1,TGCGCCAGCAGCTTGACCAGGGGGCATTTGAATGAGCAGTTCTTC,CASSLTRGHLNEQFF
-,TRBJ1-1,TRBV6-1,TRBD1,TGTGCCAGCAGCACGACAGGGTGGCTTCCGGCTTTCTTT,CASSTTGWLPAFF
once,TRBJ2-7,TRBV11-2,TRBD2,TGTGCCAGCAGCTTAGTGCGGGAGCAAGTGCAGTACTTC,CASSLVREQVQYF
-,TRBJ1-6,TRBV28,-,TGTGCCAGCAGTTTAATCGAGCTTCGTTCACCCCTCCACTTT,CASSLIELRSPLHF
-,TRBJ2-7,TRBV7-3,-,TGTGCCAGCAGCTCGACAGACTACGAGCAGTACTTC,CASSSTDYEQYF
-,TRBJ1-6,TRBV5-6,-,TGTGCCAGCAGCTTGGCGGGGGGCAGCTCACCCCTCCACTTT,CASSLAGGSSPLHF
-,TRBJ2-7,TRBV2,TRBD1,TGTGCCAGCTCCTGGGACAGGGTGGGCGAGCAGTACTTC,CASSWDRVGEQYF
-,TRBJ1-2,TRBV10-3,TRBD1,TGTGCCATCCAGGGACAGGGGGTTTACGGCTACACCTTC,CAIQGQGVYGYTF
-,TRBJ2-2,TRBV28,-,TGTGCCAGCAAGCGGACCGGGGAGCTGTTTTTT,CASKRTGELFF
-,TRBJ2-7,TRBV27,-,TGTGCCAGCAGTTTAGCCGGTTACTCCTACGAGCAGTACTTC,CASSLAGYSYEQYF
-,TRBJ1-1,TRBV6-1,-,TGTGCCAGCAGTGAATATGGGGACATGGCTTTCTTT,CASSEYGDMAFF
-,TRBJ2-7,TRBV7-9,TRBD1,TGTGCCAGCAGCCTACAGACAGGGCACGAGCAGTACTTC,CASSLQTGHEQYF
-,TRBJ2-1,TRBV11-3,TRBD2,TGTGCCCCGCGCCTAGCGGGGGACTGGAGGGCGTTCTTC,CAPRLAGDWRAFF
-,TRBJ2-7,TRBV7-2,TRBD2,TGTGCCAGCAGCTCCCTTCTAGCGGGAGGGTGGTACGAGCAGTACTTC,CASSSLLAGGWYEQYF
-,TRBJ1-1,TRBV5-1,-,TGCGCCAGCAGCTTGGATCCAAGGAGCACTGAAGCTTTCTTT,CASSLDPRSTEAFF
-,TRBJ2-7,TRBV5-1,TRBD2,TGCGCCAGCAGCTTGGGTGCTAGCGGGAGTAACGAGCAGTACTTC,CASSLGASGSNEQYF